These T cell receptor beta chains were read from a single sample in a study of patients and donors after allogeneic stem cell transplantation. MiXCR was run by TCRdb on the RT-PCR reads, yielding one entry per CDR3 protein. The sample shows approximately 150,000 distinct CDR3 sequences, over 30% of them seen only once. Material: blood, either unsorted or a sorted T cell fraction (not recorded which). The receptors were sampled from a human donor who was either an allogeneic HSCT recipient or a stem cell or donor lymphocyte infusion donor (not recorded which). It is not recorded whose cells these are; they may come from a transplant donor. CDR3s include the opening cysteine and the closing phenylalanine or tryptophan. D genes are given only for firm matches. Expanded clones are given a class, and other clones once, few, many or no size at all.

V gene	D gene	J gene	clone size	CDR3 length	CDR3 DNA	CDR3 protein
TRBV7-2	.	TRBJ1-5	few	14	TGTGCCAGCAGCTTACCATCGGACACTCAGCCCCAGCATTTT	CASSLPSDTQPQHF
TRBV7-2	.	TRBJ1-5	.	15	TGTGCCAGCAGCTTAGAGGGCAGGTCCAATCAGCCCCAGCATTTT	CASSLEGRSNQPQHF
TRBV6-2/TRBV6-3	.	TRBJ1-1	.	13	TGTGCCAGCAGTTACAATGGTGGGAGCCGGGCTTTCTTT	CASSYNGGSRAFF
TRBV5-1	TRBD1	TRBJ1-5	.	15	TGCGCCAGCAGCTTGGGACAGGGGAACAATCAGCCCCAGCATTTT	CASSLGQGNNQPQHF
TRBV3-1	.	TRBJ1-1	.	18	TGTGCCAGCAGCCAAGGGGCTGGGCGTGGGGGCAGGAAACCCGAAGCTTTCTTT	CASSQGAGRGGRKPEAFF
TRBV20-1	TRBD1	TRBJ1-5	.	18	TGCAGTGCTTGGAACTCCGGGACAGGGGCTTATAGCAATCAGCCCCAGCATTTT	CSAWNSGTGAYSNQPQHF
TRBV28	.	TRBJ1-1	.	12	TGTGCCAGCAGTCAACAGGACACTGAAGCTTTCTTT	CASSQQDTEAFF
TRBV12-3/TRBV12-4	.	TRBJ1-1	.	15	TGTGCCAGCAGTTTCGTCGGGGCCATGAACACTGAAGCTTTCTTT	CASSFVGAMNTEAFF
TRBV28	.	TRBJ1-1	.	16	TGTGCCAGCAGTTTCGCCCGCGGGCCCAGGACCACTGAAGCTTTCTTT	CASSFARGPRTTEAFF
TRBV28	TRBD1	TRBJ1-1	.	14	TGTGCCAGCAGGGGGACAGGGGGCAACACTGAAGCTTTCTTT	CASRGTGGNTEAFF
TRBV7-3	TRBD1	TRBJ2-3	.	15	TGTGCCAGCAGCCTGACAGGGCGATTCACAGATACGCAGTATTTT	CASSLTGRFTDTQYF
TRBV10-3	.	TRBJ1-4	.	15	TGTGCCATCAGTGAGAGACAGGTCAGGGATGAAAAACTGTTTTTT	CAISERQVRDEKLFF
TRBV12-3/TRBV12-4	TRBD1	TRBJ1-2	few	16	TGTGCCAGCAGTTCCGTCCCGGGACAGGGGCCCGTTGGCTACACCTTC	CASSSVPGQGPVGYTF
TRBV12-3/TRBV12-4	TRBD1	TRBJ1-2	.	12	TGTGCCAGCAAAGACAGGGTATCTGGCTACACCTTC	CASKDRVSGYTF
TRBV6-1	TRBD2	TRBJ2-3	.	16	TGTGCCAGCAGTGAAACTAGCGGGGGAGACACAGATACGCAGTATTTT	CASSETSGGDTDTQYF
TRBV16	.	TRBJ1-6	few	13	TGTGCCAGCAGCCAACTGAGGGCTTCACCCCTCCACTTT	CASSQLRASPLHF
TRBV6-1	.	TRBJ1-6	.	16	TGTGCCAGCACTACCCCCAGGGGCCCTTATAATTCACCCCTCCACTTT	CASTTPRGPYNSPLHF
TRBV9	TRBD2	TRBJ2-2	.	18	TGTGCCAGCAGCTCCCCTATGAACGGTAGCGGGGGGACCGGGGAGCTGTTTTTT	CASSSPMNGSGGTGELFF
TRBV6-5	.	TRBJ2-5	.	14	TGTGCCAGCAGTTACGCTAGGAATGTTAAGACCCAGTACTTC	CASSYARNVKTQYF
TRBV7-9	.	TRBJ1-2	.	13	TGTGCCAGCAGCTTAGGTACCGTTTATGGCTACACCTTC	CASSLGTVYGYTF
TRBV5-5	TRBD1	TRBJ1-5	.	15	TGTGCCAGCAGCTGGGGACAGGATAGCAATCAGCCCCAGCATTTT	CASSWGQDSNQPQHF
TRBV28	TRBD1	TRBJ1-3	.	14	TGTGCCAGCAGTCCAAGGACAGGGTACGGCACCATATATTTT	CASSPRTGYGTIYF
TRBV3-1	.	TRBJ2-2	.	17	TGTGCCAGCAGCCACCTTCTAGGGGGGCCCCAGACCGGGGAGCTGTTTTTT	CASSHLLGGPQTGELFF
TRBV12-3/TRBV12-4	.	TRBJ1-1	many	14	TGTGCCAGCAGTAATCGATTCGGGGACACTGAAGCTTTCTTT	CASSNRFGDTEAFF
TRBV12-3/TRBV12-4	.	TRBJ1-5	few	15	TGTGCCAGCAGTGGGTATAGGCAGCCTAATCAGCCCCAGCATTTT	CASSGYRQPNQPQHF
TRBV27	.	TRBJ2-7	.	13	TGTGCCAGCAGCGCGGGACAGTTTTACGAGCAGTACTTC	CASSAGQFYEQYF
TRBV27	.	TRBJ1-5	few	14	TGTGCCAGCAAAGCCGTCGGAAGGAGTCAGCCCCAGCATTTT	CASKAVGRSQPQHF
TRBV5-1	TRBD1	TRBJ1-1	few	14	TGCGCCAGCACGCCGGGACAGGAGAACACTGAAGCTTTCTTT	CASTPGQENTEAFF
TRBV28	TRBD1	TRBJ1-1	few	15	TGTGCCAGCAGTAAACTGACAGGGGGCATCACTGAAGCTTTCTTT	CASSKLTGGITEAFF
TRBV23-1	.	TRBJ2-7	.	14	TGCGCCAGCAGTCAATTTACGGGGACGGGGGAGCAGTACTTC	CASSQFTGTGEQYF
TRBV5-6	.	TRBJ1-1	.	12	TGTGCCAGCAGCTTGCAGAGCACTGAAGCTTTCTTT	CASSLQSTEAFF
TRBV29-1	.	TRBJ2-2	once	13	TGCAGCGTTGAAGAAGCCAGACACGGGGAGCTGTTTTTT	CSVEEARHGELFF
TRBV15	.	TRBJ2-1	.	13	TGTGCCACAGGGGGGACAGTCTACAATGAGCAGTTCTTC	CATGGTVYNEQFF
TRBV5-1	.	TRBJ1-6	few	14	TGCGCCAGCAGCTTGATGGCAAAAAATTCACCCCTCCACTTT	CASSLMAKNSPLHF
TRBV6-4	TRBD2	TRBJ2-1	few	14	TGTGCCACCCCGGGACTAGCGGGGGACGGTGAGCAGTTCTTC	CATPGLAGDGEQFF
TRBV27	.	TRBJ1-1	.	15	TGTGCCAGCAGTTTAGTACGGCCTTGGGGCACTGAAGCTTTCTTT	CASSLVRPWGTEAFF
TRBV4-3	.	TRBJ2-1	.	14	TGCGCCAGCAGCCAAGTCCGGCCGGGGAATGAGCAGTTCTTC	CASSQVRPGNEQFF
TRBV5-1	.	TRBJ1-1	.	15	TGCGCCAGCAGCGTAACAGGGAGCCGGAACACTGAAGCTTTCTTT	CASSVTGSRNTEAFF
TRBV24-1	.	TRBJ2-3	.	13	TGTGCCACCAGTGAAGCGGTGAGGGATACGCAGTATTTT	CATSEAVRDTQYF
TRBV6-2/TRBV6-3	TRBD1	TRBJ1-1	few	15	TGTGCCAGCAGCCGCCCGACAGGGGTGGGGACTGAAGCTTTCTTT	CASSRPTGVGTEAFF
TRBV10-3	.	TRBJ2-5	once	11	TGTGCCATCGCCAGCGGAGAGACCCAGTACTTC	CAIASGETQYF
TRBV4-2	.	TRBJ2-1	few	12	TGTGCCAGCAGCCGGGGGAACAATGAGCAGTTCTTC	CASSRGNNEQFF
TRBV6-2/TRBV6-3	.	TRBJ1-1	.	12	TGTGCCAGCAGCCAGACAGCGTCTGAAGCTTTCTTT	CASSQTASEAFF
TRBV29-1	TRBD1	TRBJ1-1	many	15	TGCAGCGTTGAACGGGACAGGAGATGGAACACTGAAGCTTTCTTT	CSVERDRRWNTEAFF
TRBV20-1	.	TRBJ2-7	.	12	TGCAGTGCGGGCGCAGACTCCTACGAGCAGTACTTC	CSAGADSYEQYF
TRBV24-1	.	TRBJ2-3	.	14	TGTGCCACCAGTGATTTGGACGGGATCGATACGCAGTATTTT	CATSDLDGIDTQYF
TRBV12-3/TRBV12-4	.	TRBJ2-1	.	19	TGTGCCAGCAGTTTATTTGCAGGGGCCCTTATAAGCTCCTACAATGAGCAGTTCTTC	CASSLFAGALISSYNEQFF
TRBV2	.	TRBJ2-4	.	14	TGTGCCAGCGGCAGCGACTTGGTAAAAAACATTCAGTACTTC	CASGSDLVKNIQYF
TRBV29-1	.	TRBJ1-2	.	11	TGCAGCGTTCCGGGGGGCGGCGGCTACACCTTC	CSVPGGGGYTF
TRBV25-1	TRBD1	TRBJ1-1	.	14	TGTGCCAGCAGGGGACAGGGTCAAAACACTGAAGCTTTCTTT	CASRGQGQNTEAFF